The following is a TCR beta chain sequence with its context. This clone was observed a single time. The target of this receptor is not known. The input lacks base qualities; no much larger clone sits a single base away. From a lookup of the germline V gene, CDR1 and CDR2 are SQVTM and ANQGSEA. Unmatched junction bases come to 5, with V trimmed by 6 bases and J by 2 bases. Including the terminal cysteine and phenylalanine, the CDR3 comprises 13 residues. CDR3 DNA is the only sequence kept; it has 39 bases, read in frame from the first base. The collaborating institutions used their own protocols to collect whole blood in K2EDTA tubes. For TCRbeta analysis, collaborators shipped samples in one of three forms: frozen whole blood, isolated PBMCs, or DNA extracted from either of those sample types. This entry comes from a study of blood T cell repertoires in COVID-19 (dated by TCRdb to between 2020 and 2021). For context, the study as a whole: Collaborator samples came from the United States, Italy and Spain and covered acute and convalescent phases of COVID-19. The prospective study material was composed of cDNA or gDNA derived from T cells, B-cell-depleted T cells, or PBMCs. The dataset comprised deeply sampled blood TCRbeta repertoires from subjects exposed to, actively infected with, or recovered from COVID-19. The repertoires were released in a freely available public database meant as a resource for research on the immune response to SARS-CoV-2. The samples were drawn from two sources: the first 160 participants of the ongoing ImmuneRACE study, and 1,000 to 1,500 subjects contributed by 6 global collaborators. Nearly every sample came with metadata listing a de-identified subject ID, COVID-19 status, age in years and sex. HLA class I and class II types, where available, came from metadata supplied by the sample provider rather than from assay-based typing. Overall study results and their limits: The quantity of clinical and demographic metadata differed by source and by participant and was supplied without curation.

TCRbeta CDR3 regions were amplified from genomic DNA by means of the immunoSEQ Assay, a bias-controlled multiplex PCR. The authors' analysis ran thus. The number of nucleated cells in each sample was estimated by amplification of reference gene primers within the assay. To quantify the absolute abundance of each unique TCRbeta CDR3 rearrangement, sequence reads were collapsed and filtered. For each sample, productive Simpson clonality was calculated by taking the square root of Simpson's diversity index across productive rearrangements. The immuneACCESS repertoire file appears here via TCRdb, limited to in-frame rearrangements. These files lack a portion of the clones; in checked studies, under half of the deficit traces to unresolved V genes, and the cause of the others is not known. The D gene and trimming were derived from the DNA, and the V and J assignments and clone size from that table. The sample table holds tens of thousands of clones, of which 84% were seen once. The ten largest account for about an eighth of the sample.

The TCR comes from a human donor in a cohort sampled during active COVID-19. The sequencing sample was made of peripheral blood. The chain couples TRBV29-1 to TRBJ1-2, and 8 bases in between align with TRBD1. The CDR3 region reads CSVTGGSNYGYTF. In nucleotides, the sequence is TGCAGCGTAACAGGGGGATCCAACTATGGCTACACCTTC.